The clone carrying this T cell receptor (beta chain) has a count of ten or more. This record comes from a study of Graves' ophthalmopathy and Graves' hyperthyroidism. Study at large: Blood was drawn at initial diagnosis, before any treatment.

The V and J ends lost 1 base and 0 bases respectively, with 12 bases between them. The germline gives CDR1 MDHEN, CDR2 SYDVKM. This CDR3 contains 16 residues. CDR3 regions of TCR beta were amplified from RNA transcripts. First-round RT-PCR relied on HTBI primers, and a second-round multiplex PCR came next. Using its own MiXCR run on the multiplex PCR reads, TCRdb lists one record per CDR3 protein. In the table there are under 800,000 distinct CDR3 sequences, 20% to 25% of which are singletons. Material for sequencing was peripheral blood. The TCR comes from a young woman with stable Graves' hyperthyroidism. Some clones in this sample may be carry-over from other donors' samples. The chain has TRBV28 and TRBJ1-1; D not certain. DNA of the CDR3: TGTGCCAGCAGTTTATTCCCACTGGGTGTGAACACTGAAGCTTTCTTT. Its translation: CASSLFPLGVNTEAFF.